This T cell receptor beta chain was captured in a study of shared clonotypes between healthy human individuals. Study results and caveats: Of the naive CD4 clonotypes, roughly 5% were shared across a handful of donors. Rarefaction exposed incomplete sorted-subset sequencing despite large depth.

To note about this clone: The antigen is undetermined.

Sequenced by immunoSEQ multiplex PCR; TCRdb stores in-frame clones only, minus some. Among about 2 million clones listed, about 94% were seen once. It was CD45RO-negative cells, positively selected for CCR7, that made up naive CD8 cells, with terminally differentiated effector memory CD45RA+ cells excluded. CDR3 length: 12 amino acids. V lost 9 bases and J lost 3, with 6 bases in between. CDR1 is MNHNY and CDR2 is SVGAGI in the germline V gene (reference sequence). This TCR came from a man between 18 and 35 years old in good health. The sample comprised naive CD8+ T cells sorted from blood. The chain is built from TRBV6-6 and TRBJ2-6; D remains ambiguous. CDR3 coding DNA: TGTGCCAGTTGTGGTGGGGCCAACGTCCTGACTTTC. Protein sequence: CASCGGANVLTF.